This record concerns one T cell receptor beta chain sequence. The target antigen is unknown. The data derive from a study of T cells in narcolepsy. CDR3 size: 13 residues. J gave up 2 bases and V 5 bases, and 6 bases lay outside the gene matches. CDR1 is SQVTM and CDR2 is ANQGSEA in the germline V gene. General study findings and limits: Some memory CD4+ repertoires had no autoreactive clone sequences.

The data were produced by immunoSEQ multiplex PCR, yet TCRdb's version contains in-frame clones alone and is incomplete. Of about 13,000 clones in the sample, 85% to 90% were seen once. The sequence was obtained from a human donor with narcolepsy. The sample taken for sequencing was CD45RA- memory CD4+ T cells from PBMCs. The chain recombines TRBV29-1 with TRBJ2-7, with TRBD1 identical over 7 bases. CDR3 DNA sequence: TGCAGCGTTCGGCTCACAGGGGCCTACGAGCAGTACTTC. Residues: CSVRLTGAYEQYF.